This T cell receptor beta chain is drawn from a study of T cell repertoires in cytomegalovirus infection. For the study at large: Matching HLA type, along with CMV infection, was indicated by public TCR beta signatures.

In TCRdb, the reads were re-called with MiXCR into one record per CDR3 protein. There are 150,000 to 200,000 distinct CDR3 sequences in the sample; about 28% occur only once, and approximately 30% lies in the top ten. V lost 4 bases, J lost 9 bases, and 13 bases lay in between. The CDR3 extends over 13 amino acids. The specimen sequenced was PBMCs. The rearrangement joins TRBV12-3 or TRBV12-4 to TRBJ1-5; D not resolved. This TCR was recovered from a human donor in good health (CMV status not recorded). Some clones in this sample may be carry-over from other donors' samples. The CDR3 spells CASSSGGLRPQHF. DNA of the CDR3: TGTGCCAGCAGTTCCGGCGGGCTGAGGCCCCAGCATTTT.